This T cell receptor beta chain was sequenced during a study of CD8 T cells in Susac syndrome. Notes on the study in general: The relatively small number of individuals in the TCR sequencing and HLA analysis was acknowledged by the study.

Germline-derived CDR1 and CDR2 are LGHDT and YNNKEL (reference sequence). Trimming shortened V by 4 bases and J by 9 bases, and 10 bases separated the two germline ends. This CDR3 spans 13 amino acids. On this clonotype itself: Its specificity is not known.

The RNA, roughly 0.45 to 1 ug, was put through reverse transcription using random hexamers. Across 54 Vbeta and 13 Jbeta, TCR beta CDR3 was amplified with immunoSEQ multiplex PCR. TCRdb fed the immunoSEQ multiplex PCR reads into MiXCR, producing one record per CDR3 protein. This table holds 150,000 to 250,000 distinct CDR3 sequences, more than 90% found once. The sequencing sample was made of CD4+ T cells from PBMCs. The receptor was isolated from a human donor with multiple sclerosis. This chain connects TRBV3-1 to TRBJ1-6; D is uncertain. The CDR3 sequence is CASSRREGSPLHF. DNA for the CDR3: TGTGCCAGCAGCCGAAGGGAAGGTTCACCCCTCCACTTT.